A selection of T cell receptor beta chains follows, all from one sample in a study of blood T cell repertoires in COVID-19. The method was immunoSEQ multiplex PCR; TCRdb's version includes in-frame clones alone and lacks a portion of them. The table records some 52,000 clones, 85% to 90% of them present only once. The sequenced sample consisted of peripheral blood. The receptors were sampled from a human donor in a cohort sampled during active COVID-19. Each CDR3 is given with its conserved first and last residue. D genes are given only for firm matches. Clone size is given for some rows only: seen once, a few or many times, or a class if the clone is expanded.

D,size,J,V,DNA,CDR3
TRBD2,once,TRBJ2-2,TRBV7-2,TGTGCCAGCGGTCGACCTCCGGGACTAGCGCCGACCGGGGAGCTGTTTTTT,CASGRPPGLAPTGELFF
TRBD1,.,TRBJ1-2,TRBV5-1,TGCGCCAGCAGCTTGGCGGGACAGGGTGATGGCTACACCTTC,CASSLAGQGDGYTF
TRBD1,.,TRBJ2-7,TRBV3-1/TRBV3-2,TGTGCCAGCAGCCCAGGGGGTCCTTCCTACGAGCAGTACTTC,CASSPGGPSYEQYF
.,.,TRBJ1-5,TRBV10-2,TGCGCCAGCTGTTTCAATAGCAATCAGCCCCAGCATTTT,CASCFNSNQPQHF
TRBD1,.,TRBJ2-1,TRBV19,TGTGCCAGTAGTACTCGAAGGGACAGCAATGAGCAGTTCTTC,CASSTRRDSNEQFF
.,.,TRBJ1-4,TRBV27,TGTGCCAGCAGACTTTCGGGAGGCCCCAATGAAAAACTGTTTTTT,CASRLSGGPNEKLFF
.,few,TRBJ2-7,TRBV3-1/TRBV3-2,TGTGCCAGCAGCAAAGGGGGCGGGAGATCCTACGAGCAGTACTTC,CASSKGGGRSYEQYF
TRBD1,.,TRBJ2-2,TRBV28,TGTGCCAGCACTCCTTACCCCGGGACAGCTAACACCGGGGAGCTGTTTTTT,CASTPYPGTANTGELFF
TRBD1,.,TRBJ1-6,TRBV4-1,TGCGCCAGCAGCCAGGGACAGGGAGCGGCGACACCCCTCCACTTT,CASSQGQGAATPLHF
TRBD2,.,TRBJ2-1,TRBV2,TGTGCCAGCAGTGAAGGGGGACTAGCGCTGTACAATGAGCAGTTCTTC,CASSEGGLALYNEQFF
.,.,TRBJ1-5,TRBV29-1,TGCAGCGTTGGATCCGCAGTCAATCAGCCCCAGCATTTT,CSVGSAVNQPQHF
.,.,TRBJ2-2,TRBV6-1,TGTGCCAGCAGTGAAGGCCTAGGGGCGGGGGAGCTGTTTTTT,CASSEGLGAGELFF
.,.,TRBJ1-4,TRBV3-1/TRBV3-2,TGTGCCAGCAGCCAAGAGCGGGGTGAAAAACTGTTTTTT,CASSQERGEKLFF
.,.,TRBJ1-4,TRBV7-9,TGTGCCAGCCGCCGAGCGGGGGACGAAAAACTGTTTTTT,CASRRAGDEKLFF
TRBD1,few,TRBJ2-7,TRBV25-1,TGTGCCAGCAGTGAACCCGGGACAGGACTGTACGAGCAGTACTTC,CASSEPGTGLYEQYF
TRBD2,few,TRBJ2-1,TRBV2,TGTGCCAGCAGTTATGAACTAGCGGGAGGTCATGAGCAGTTCTTC,CASSYELAGGHEQFF
TRBD1,.,TRBJ2-1,TRBV2,TGTGCCAGCAGGGGGGGGACAGGGGCCTACAATGAGCAGTTCTTC,CASRGGTGAYNEQFF
TRBD2,.,TRBJ2-1,TRBV7-3,TGTGCCAGCAGCTTAACCCCCCCCAGCGGGGGGGTCTACAATGAGCAGTTCTTC,CASSLTPPSGGVYNEQFF
TRBD1,.,TRBJ1-1,TRBV27,TGTGCCAGCAGAGACAGGGCTGAGACTGAAGCTTTCTTT,CASRDRAETEAFF
TRBD2,.,TRBJ2-5,TRBV3-1/TRBV3-2,TGTGCCAGCAGCCAGAGTCTAGCGGGAGTCGAGACCCAGTACTTC,CASSQSLAGVETQYF
.,.,TRBJ1-2,TRBV6-2/TRBV6-3,TGTGCCAGCAGTTACAGTTCAGGCGGCTACACCTTC,CASSYSSGGYTF
TRBD2,.,TRBJ2-7,TRBV10-3,TGTGCCATCAGTGTTGCGGGGGGCGAAAACTACGAGCAGTACTTC,CAISVAGGENYEQYF
TRBD2,few,TRBJ2-5,TRBV10-2,TGCGCCAGCAGTCCTAGCGGGGGTTTACAAGAGACCCAGTACTTC,CASSPSGGLQETQYF
TRBD2,.,TRBJ2-7,TRBV28,TGTGCCAGCAGCTCCCAGGTATTTAGCGGGAGCACGTTTGGGGAGCAGTACTTC,CASSSQVFSGSTFGEQYF
.,.,TRBJ1-1,TRBV19,TGTGCCAGTAACCATTTAAGGGGGGGGACTGAAGCTTTCTTT,CASNHLRGGTEAFF
.,.,TRBJ2-7,TRBV6-5,TGTGCCAGCAGTTACCTCGGGTCGGTTTACGAGCAGTACTTC,CASSYLGSVYEQYF